The entry that follows covers one TCR beta chain sequence. Its antigen remains unidentified. The data derive from a study of post-analysis software for immune sequencing data. Turning to the study itself: Recorded subtypes: relapsing-remitting, secondary progressive, progressive-relapsing; some patients unannotated. Findings and caveats of the study: Relative to controls, patients had 5 or 6 TRBV segments at higher frequency, with TRBV5-6, TRBV5-1 and TRBV20-1 among these.

Germline-derived CDR1 and CDR2 are SGHRS and YFSETQ. The CDR3 runs 16 residues. V lost 1 base, J lost 2 bases, and 9 bases stayed unmatched. TCR beta cDNA libraries had unique molecular identifiers. Between about 1 and 11 million T cells gave rise to roughly 0.5 million cDNA molecules. MiXCR, run by TCRdb on the PCR reads, gives a single entry per CDR3 protein. This table holds approximately 690,000 distinct CDR3 sequences, over 45% found once. Sequencing used blood. This TCR came from a girl aged 2 to 10 with multiple sclerosis. The V gene is TRBV5-1, the J gene TRBJ2-7; the match to TRBD1 covers 7 bases. CDR3 sequence (DNA): TGCGCCAGCAGCTTGCAAGCGACAGGGCCCACCTACGAGCAGTACTTC. Amino acid sequence: CASSLQATGPTYEQYF.